This TCR beta chain was obtained from a study of blood T cell repertoires in COVID-19. Assay: immunoSEQ multiplex PCR; the TCRdb copy retains only in-frame clones and omits some. In the table there are 290,000 or so clones, roughly 86% of which are singletons. Recovered status applied to Cohort 3 donors who had two consecutive negative PCRs. It also applied to those with clearance or with symptom resolution. V was cut by 1 base and J by 5 bases, with 23 bases left in between. This CDR3 has 18 residues. Germline CDR1 and CDR2: SGHVS and FNYEAQ. Sequenced sample: PBMCs or T cells enriched from blood (not recorded which). The V gene is TRBV7-6, the J gene TRBJ2-5, with a weak D call TRBD1 (6 bases). This sequence originates from a young woman who had recovered from COVID-19. This CDR3 reads CASSLEENPGVVRETQYF. As DNA, the CDR3 is TGTGCCAGCAGCTTAGAGGAGAATCCAGGGGTGGTTCGGGAGACCCAGTACTTC.